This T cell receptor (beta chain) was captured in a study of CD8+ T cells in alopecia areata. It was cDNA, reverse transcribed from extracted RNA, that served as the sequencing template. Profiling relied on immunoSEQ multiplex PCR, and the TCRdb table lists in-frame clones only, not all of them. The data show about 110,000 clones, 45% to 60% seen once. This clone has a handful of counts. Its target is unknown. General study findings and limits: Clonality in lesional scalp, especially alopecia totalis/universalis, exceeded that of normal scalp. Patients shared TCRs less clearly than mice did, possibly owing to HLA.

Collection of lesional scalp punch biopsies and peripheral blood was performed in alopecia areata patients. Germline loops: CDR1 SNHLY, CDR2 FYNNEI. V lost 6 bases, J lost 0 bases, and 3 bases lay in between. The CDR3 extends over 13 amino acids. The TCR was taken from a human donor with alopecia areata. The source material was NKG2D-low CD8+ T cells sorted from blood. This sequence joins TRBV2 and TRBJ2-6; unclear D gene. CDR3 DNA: TGTGCCAGCAGCGCCTCTGGGGCCAACGTCCTGACTTTC. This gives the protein CASSASGANVLTF.